This is a list of T cell receptor beta chains from one sample in a study of blood T cell repertoires in COVID-19. Sequenced by immunoSEQ multiplex PCR; TCRdb stores in-frame clones only, minus some. This sample has over 15,000 clones, with around nine tenths found just once. The sequenced material came from peripheral blood. These receptors were obtained from a human donor in a cohort sampled during active COVID-19. The CDR3 runs from the conserved cysteine through the conserved F or W. A D gene is named only where the DNA matches it firmly. Clone size is shown for a subset of rows, as once, few, many or a class of expanded clone.

cdr3_length	v_call	j_call	d_call	clone_size	cdr3_aa	cdr3_nt
14	TRBV6-1	TRBJ1-4	.	once	CASSEGQANEKLFF	TGTGCCAGCAGTGAAGGACAGGCTAATGAAAAACTGTTTTTT
12	TRBV7-2	TRBJ1-1	.	.	CASRAGNTEAFF	TGTGCCAGCCGAGCTGGGAACACTGAAGCTTTCTTT
15	TRBV30	TRBJ1-1	.	few	CAWGLEGRMNTEAFF	TGTGCCTGGGGGCTCGAGGGCCGAATGAACACTGAAGCTTTCTTT
13	TRBV13	TRBJ2-3	TRBD2	.	CASSFERGDTQYF	TGTGCCAGCAGCTTCGAGCGGGGGGATACGCAGTATTTT
13	TRBV6-5	TRBJ1-1	.	few	CASRKGGNTEAFF	TGTGCCAGCAGGAAAGGAGGGAACACTGAAGCTTTCTTT
16	TRBV9	TRBJ2-1	TRBD2	.	CASSVGESSGSYEQFF	TGTGCCAGCAGCGTAGGGGAGTCTAGCGGGAGCTATGAGCAGTTCTTC
12	TRBV6-5	TRBJ2-7	TRBD1	.	CASNPGQGITYF	TGTGCCAGCAATCCGGGACAGGGCATCACTTACTTC
14	TRBV19	TRBJ2-7	.	.	CASSIWGRANEQYF	TGTGCCAGTAGTATATGGGGCAGGGCTAACGAGCAGTACTTC
16	TRBV19	TRBJ1-1	.	.	CASSVGYRAGSTEAFF	TGTGCCAGTAGTGTAGGGTACAGGGCAGGATCCACTGAAGCTTTCTTT
16	TRBV11-3	TRBJ2-2	.	.	CASSLPGGLNTGELFF	TGTGCCAGCAGCTTACCCGGCGGGCTCAACACCGGGGAGCTGTTTTTT
15	TRBV6-1	TRBJ1-4	.	.	CASSENRIPNEKLFF	TGTGCCAGCAGTGAGAACAGGATCCCTAATGAAAAACTGTTTTTT
16	TRBV18	TRBJ1-3	.	.	CASSPAGHSSGNTIYF	TGTGCCAGCTCACCGGCCGGACACAGCTCTGGAAACACCATATATTTT
12	TRBV4-2	TRBJ2-7	.	.	CASSQDSYEQYF	TGTGCCAGCAGCCAGGACTCATACGAGCAGTACTTC
14	TRBV28	TRBJ1-5	.	.	CASSFPGVNQPQHF	TGTGCCAGCAGTTTCCCAGGGGTCAATCAGCCCCAGCATTTT
16	TRBV5-1	TRBJ2-1	TRBD2	.	CASSLNSGSSYNEQFF	TGCGCCAGCAGCTTGAATAGCGGGAGCTCCTACAATGAGCAGTTCTTC
14	TRBV2	TRBJ1-1	TRBD1	.	CASSYQGAGTEAFF	TGTGCCAGCAGCTATCAGGGGGCCGGCACTGAAGCTTTCTTT
11	TRBV18	TRBJ2-3	.	.	CASSPGGTQYF	TGTGCCAGCTCACCAGGCGGTACGCAGTATTTT
14	TRBV19	TRBJ2-3	TRBD1	.	CASSIRTGLDTQYF	TGTGCCAGTAGTATTCGGACAGGGCTCGATACGCAGTATTTT
16	TRBV3-1/TRBV3-2	TRBJ2-5	TRBD2	.	CASSRLAGGEGETQYF	TGTGCCAGCAGCCGGCTAGCGGGAGGAGAGGGAGAGACCCAGTACTTC
14	TRBV19	TRBJ1-2	TRBD1	.	CASSTLDRVSGYTF	TGTGCCAGTAGTACCCTGGACAGGGTTAGTGGCTACACCTTC
14	TRBV19	TRBJ1-5	.	.	CASSIGGSNQPQHF	TGTGCCAGTAGTATAGGAGGTAGCAATCAGCCCCAGCATTTT
17	TRBV15	TRBJ2-7	.	.	CATSILVLGQGYYEQYF	TGTGCCACCAGCATCCTTGTCCTGGGGCAGGGGTACTACGAGCAGTACTTC
15	TRBV5-1	TRBJ1-2	.	few	CASSLQAGKDGGYTF	TGCGCCAGCAGCTTGCAAGCAGGGAAAGATGGTGGCTACACCTTC
13	TRBV6-5	TRBJ1-2	.	.	CASSSQGGYGYTF	TGTGCCAGCAGTTCACAGGGAGGGTATGGCTACACCTTC
14	TRBV2	TRBJ2-5	TRBD2	.	CASTGTSGQETQYF	TGTGCCAGCACCGGGACTAGCGGGCAAGAGACCCAGTACTTC
14	TRBV7-9	TRBJ2-3	TRBD1	.	CASSLGQDTDTQYF	TGTGCCAGCAGCTTGGGACAGGACACAGATACGCAGTATTTT
14	TRBV5-5	TRBJ2-7	.	.	CASSLWERSYEQYF	TGTGCCAGCAGCTTGTGGGAGCGTTCCTACGAGCAGTACTTC
12	TRBV6-5	TRBJ1-3	.	.	CASIGSGNTIYF	TGTGCCAGCATCGGCTCTGGAAACACCATATATTTT
12	TRBV19	TRBJ1-5	.	.	CATREGHQPQHF	TGTGCCACCCGGGAAGGCCATCAGCCCCAGCATTTT
14	TRBV7-6	TRBJ2-3	.	.	CASSFFRETDTQYF	TGTGCCAGCAGCTTCTTCCGGGAGACAGATACGCAGTATTTT
14	TRBV5-1	TRBJ1-4	.	.	CASSLGAMREKLFF	TGCGCCAGCAGCTTAGGGGCAATGCGAGAAAAACTGTTTTTT
16	TRBV27	TRBJ2-7	TRBD1	.	CASSLSTRDRAYEQYF	TGTGCCAGCAGTTTATCAACTCGGGACAGGGCCTACGAGCAGTACTTC
17	TRBV25-1	TRBJ2-6	.	.	CASSDPLRGSGANVLTF	TGTGCCAGCAGTGACCCCTTAAGGGGGTCGGGGGCCAACGTCCTGACTTTC
16	TRBV5-1	TRBJ2-1	.	few	CASSLGRQAPYNEQFF	TGCGCCAGCAGCTTAGGTAGGCAGGCCCCCTACAATGAGCAGTTCTTC
15	TRBV5-1	TRBJ1-1	TRBD1	once	CASSPGQGDNTEAFF	TGCGCCAGCAGCCCGGGACAGGGGGATAACACTGAAGCTTTCTTT
14	TRBV5-5	TRBJ2-5	TRBD1	.	CASSSPGQTETQYF	TGTGCCAGCAGCTCCCCGGGACAGACAGAGACCCAGTACTTC
13	TRBV27	TRBJ1-2	.	.	CASSLQGFYGYTF	TGTGCCAGCAGTTTGCAGGGGTTCTATGGCTACACCTTC
16	TRBV27	TRBJ2-7	TRBD2	.	CASSSRTSGSYYEQYF	TGTGCCAGCAGTAGTCGGACTAGCGGGTCCTACTACGAGCAGTACTTC
13	TRBV7-2	TRBJ1-2	.	.	CASSFRGALGYTF	TGTGCCAGCAGCTTTCGGGGGGCGCTTGGCTACACCTTC
16	TRBV6-6	TRBJ2-3	.	.	CASTLGGVTSTDTQYF	TGTGCCAGCACCCTCGGCGGAGTTACTAGCACAGATACGCAGTATTTT
16	TRBV5-1	TRBJ1-2	.	few	CASSLGQPLILGGYTF	TGCGCCAGCAGTCTCGGACAGCCATTAATTCTGGGTGGCTACACCTTC
13	TRBV5-1	TRBJ2-7	.	.	CASSLHNSYEQYF	TGCGCCAGCAGCTTGCACAACTCCTACGAGCAGTACTTC
16	TRBV18	TRBJ2-1	.	.	CASSPKDSLSYNEQFF	TGTGCCAGCTCACCGAAGGACTCGCTCTCCTACAATGAGCAGTTCTTC
17	TRBV7-9	TRBJ2-1	TRBD2	.	CASSRGGTSGVYNEQFF	TGTGCCAGCAGCCGCGGAGGGACTAGCGGGGTCTACAATGAGCAGTTCTTC
15	TRBV7-9	TRBJ2-5	.	.	CASSLVGQGQETQYF	TGTGCCAGCAGCTTAGTAGGGCAGGGGCAAGAGACCCAGTACTTC
14	TRBV5-1	TRBJ1-2	.	.	CASSFGGAGDGYTF	TGCGCCAGCAGCTTTGGAGGGGCGGGGGATGGCTACACCTTC
16	TRBV5-4	TRBJ2-2	TRBD2	.	CASSPRGGRGTGELFF	TGTGCCAGCAGCCCACGGGGCGGGAGAGGAACCGGGGAGCTGTTTTTT
14	TRBV19	TRBJ1-5	.	.	CASSKGGGPQPQHF	TGTGCCAGTAGTAAAGGGGGGGGACCTCAGCCCCAGCATTTT
17	TRBV5-6	TRBJ1-2	.	few	CASSPHARGMGLYGYTF	TGTGCCAGCAGCCCCCACGCGCGGGGAATGGGGTTATATGGCTACACCTTC
15	TRBV7-2	TRBJ2-5	.	.	CASSLGLGRGETQYF	TGTGCCAGCAGCTTGGGTTTGGGGAGAGGGGAGACCCAGTACTTC
14	TRBV7-3	TRBJ1-6	TRBD1	.	CASSPGQKDSPLHF	TGTGCCAGCAGCCCGGGACAGAAAGATTCACCCCTCCACTTT
15	TRBV9	TRBJ1-1	TRBD1	.	CASSVGDRMNTEAFF	TGTGCCAGCAGCGTCGGGGACAGAATGAACACTGAAGCTTTCTTT